This TCR beta chain was identified during a study of PD-1 blockade in classical Hodgkin lymphoma. The CDR3 is made up of 13 amino acids. Trimming cost V 4 bases and J 2 bases, with 9 bases left between them. The V gene's germline CDR1 is SQVTM and CDR2 ANQGSEA. Using immunoSEQ multiplex PCR, the repertoire was profiled, and TCRdb retains in-frame clones only, with some absent. The data hold over 14,000 clones, with over 80% observed a single time. Indicated time point: newly diagnosed, previously untreated cHL patient sample. Magnetic negative selection was used to purify CD8+ T cells from thawed PBMCs.

The sequenced material came from CD8+ T cells from blood. The chain links TRBV29-1 to TRBJ2-1; D uncertain. The sequence came from a human donor with classical Hodgkin lymphoma. Written as DNA, the CDR3 is TGCAGCGTTGTTCTAGTAGCCTACAATGAGCAGTTCTTC. This gives the protein CSVVLVAYNEQFF.